This TCR beta chain appears in the sequencing data of a study of Ad26.COV2.S vaccination and SARS-CoV-2 variants. Study results and caveats: Participants in the vaccine arm had higher spike-specific TCR breadth; placebo recipients had lower.

A remark on this clone: The antigen remains unidentified.

Germline assignment: CDR1 SGDLS and CDR2 YYNGEE. Trimming at V came to 0 bases and at J to 7 bases, leaving 12 bases not matched to a gene. The CDR3 extends over 16 amino acids. The treatment is: around 19 received Ad26.COV2.S at low or high dose, single or two shots; about 5 received placebo; per-sample allocation not given. Material that was analyzed had been drawn on day 63 after the first vaccine or placebo injection. The table came from immunoSEQ multiplex PCR; TCRdb's copy has only in-frame clones and leaves some out. The sample yields more than 300,000 clones, around 84% seen once. The sequences come from peripheral blood, collected in a trial of Ad26.COV2.S vaccine versus placebo. The chain employs TRBV9 and TRBJ1-1; 7 nucleotides align to TRBD1. The origin of this receptor is a person aged 18-65 years who received the Ad26.COV2.S COVID-19 vaccine or a placebo. The CDR3 region is CASSVAGRGRDGEAFF. CDR3 coding DNA: TGTGCCAGCAGCGTAGCTGGGAGGGGGCGGGATGGTGAAGCTTTCTTT.